The 20 T cell receptor beta chains in this list originate from one sample, sequenced in a study of cytomegalovirus exposure and HLA in healthy donors. Sequenced by immunoSEQ multiplex PCR; TCRdb stores in-frame clones only, minus some. In the table there are 300,000 to 400,000 clones, 70% to 90% of which are singletons. Sequencing was carried out using PBMCs. These receptors were collected from a man aged 25-40 years in good health and CMV-seronegative.

J is TRBJ1-2 and V is TRBV29-1; D might be TRBD1 (6 bases). The CDR3 runs 17 residues. Trimming shortened V by 1 base and J by 0 bases, and 18 bases separated the two germline ends. From germline, CDR1 is SQVTM and CDR2 ANQGSEA. The CDR3 DNA is TGCAGCGTTGAAGGGGACACTACTACCTTTGCTAACTATGGCTACACCTTC. Its protein is CSVEGDTTTFANYGYTF.

V usage is TRBV7-2 and J usage is TRBJ2-1, with 9 bases lining up with TRBD1. Trimming cost V 6 bases and J 15 bases; bases outside gene matches: 21. The CDR3 loop spans 16 amino acids. CDR1 and CDR2 (germline): SGHTA, FQGNSA. CDR3 sequence reads: CASRSWGGQGSRARFF. CDR3 nucleotides: TGTGCCAGCAGATCCTGGGGGGGACAGGGCTCCCGCGCGCGGTTCTTC.

The rearrangement uses TRBV10-2 and TRBJ2-3; 7 bases map to TRBD2. Germline loops: CDR1 WSHSY, CDR2 SAAADI. The length of the CDR3 is 15 residues. V trimming: 3 bases; J trimming: 1 base; junction bases outside the gene matches: 4. The CDR3 loop is CASSDMSGGTDTQYF. The CDR3 DNA reads as TGCGCCAGCAGTGATATGAGCGGGGGCACAGATACGCAGTATTTT.

The V call is TRBV27, the J call TRBJ2-7; 7 bases line up with TRBD1. The CDR3 consists of 13 residues. CDR1 and CDR2 from the germline V gene are MNHEY and SMNVEV (reference sequence). Trimming at V came to 4 bases and at J to 3 bases, leaving 3 bases not matched to a gene. CDR3 loop: CASSSGQFYEQYF. The CDR3 DNA sequence: TGTGCCAGCAGTTCGGGACAGTTCTACGAGCAGTACTTC.

This clone was picked up a small number of times. This chain joins TRBV2 and TRBJ2-1; TRBD2 matches at 11 bases. Germline assignment: CDR1 SNHLY and CDR2 FYNNEI. Unmatched junction bases numbered 6, after V lost 8 bases and J lost 9 bases. This CDR3 has 13 residues. CDR3 DNA: TGTGCCAGCGTAGCGGGGGGGCAGCTTGAGCAGTTCTTC. Translating it yields CASVAGGQLEQFF. The entire variable domain, with the rest obtained from reference TRBV2 and TRBJ2-1, is as follows: EPEVTQTPSHQVTQMGQEVILRCVPISNHLYFYWYRQILGQKVEFLVSFYNNEISEKSEIFDDQFSVERPDGSNFTLKIRSTKLEDSAMYFCASVAGGQLEQFFGPGTRLTVL.

The chain joins TRBV30 to TRBJ2-2; D unclear. Germline CDR1 reads GTSNPN; CDR2 reads SVGIG (reference sequence). The CDR3 spans 15 residues. Trimming left V 4 bases short and J 1 base short, with 13 bases between. The CDR3 nucleotides read TGTGCCTGGACCGAACAGACCTTGAACACCGGGGAGCTGTTTTTT. Its protein is CAWTEQTLNTGELFF.

The gene calls are TRBV9 and TRBJ2-7; tentatively, D is TRBD2 (6 bases). There are 15 residues in the CDR3. Per the germline V gene, CDR1 is SGDLS and CDR2 is YYNGEE. V lost 0 bases and J lost 2, with 12 bases in between. Written as DNA, the CDR3 is TGTGCCAGCAGCGTAGGTGGGGGGAGCGCCTACGAGCAGTACTTC. This sequence encodes CASSVGGGSAYEQYF.

The chain links TRBV5-1 to TRBJ2-7; 8 bases align to TRBD1. The V and J ends lost 0 bases and 3 bases, in that order; junction bases with no gene match: 2. The CDR3 has 14 amino acids. CDR1 and CDR2 (germline): SGHRS, YFSETQ. In nucleotides, the CDR3 is TGCGCCAGCAGCTTGGGCGGACAGGGCTACGAGCAGTACTTC. Protein sequence: CASSLGGQGYEQYF.

The genes are TRBV7-2 and TRBJ2-5; the D gene is possibly TRBD1 (5 bases). Germline lookup yields CDR1 SGHTA and CDR2 FQGNSA. V was pared by 5 bases and J by 5 bases, with 15 bases between. This CDR3 contains 14 residues. CDR3 region: CASSVSGLRETQYF. CDR3 DNA: TGTGCCAGCAGCGTTTCAGGGTTGAGGGAGACCCAGTACTTC.

This clone was picked up one time. The J gene is TRBJ2-7, the V gene TRBV7-9; D uncertain. V was cut by 8 bases and J by 2 bases, with 13 bases left in between. The germline V gene has CDR1 SEHNR and CDR2 FQNEAQ (reference sequence). The CDR3 is made up of 13 amino acids. Here the CDR3 reads CASGPTVTYEQYF. CDR3 in DNA: TGTGCCAGCGGGCCGACCGTCACCTACGAGCAGTACTTC.

With respect to this clone: The same CDR3 is also encoded by other DNA sequences in this sample. The chain links TRBV7-9 to TRBJ1-2, with a possible D match to TRBD1 (5 bases). CDR3 length: 13 residues. CDR1 SEHNR and CDR2 FQNEAQ come from the germline V gene (reference sequence). Trimming removed 5 bases from V and 2 bases from J, with 9 bases in between. CDR3 sequence reads: CASSLGGNYGYTF. DNA of the CDR3: TGTGCCAGCAGCCTGGGGGGGAACTATGGCTACACCTTC.

The gene calls are TRBV4-1 and TRBJ1-2; TRBD1 aligns across 9 bases. CDR3 length: 14 amino acids. Looked up from germline, CDR1 is MGHRA and CDR2 is YSYEKL. V trimming: 1 base; J trimming: 8 bases; junction bases outside the gene matches: 5. The CDR3 nucleotides read TGCGCCAGCAGCCAAGCCGGGACAGGGTTCGGCTACACCTTC. This gives the protein CASSQAGTGFGYTF.

The V and J genes are TRBV19 and TRBJ1-4; 9 bases agree with TRBD1. The germline gives CDR1 LNHDA, CDR2 SQIVND (reference sequence). The CDR3 loop spans 15 amino acids. V shed 5 bases and J 8 bases; nucleotides not matched to a gene: 9. The CDR3 spells CASSPARDRAEKLFF. The CDR3 DNA follows: TGTGCCAGTAGTCCGGCCCGGGACAGGGCCGAAAAACTGTTTTTT.

In this sample, this clone turned up once. The genes are TRBV18 and TRBJ2-7; 7 nucleotides line up with TRBD1. Germline values: CDR1 KGHSH, CDR2 LQKENI. The V segment lost 4 bases and the J segment 5 bases; nucleotides outside the gene matches: 11. This CDR3 contains 15 residues. Here the CDR3 DNA reads TGTGCCAGCTCACGGGACCCACAGGGGTCCGACGAGCAGTACTTC. Its protein product is CASSRDPQGSDEQYF.

The chain couples TRBV5-8 to TRBJ2-5; 14 bases agree with TRBD2. Germline CDR1 is SGHTS and CDR2 is YDEGEE. Trimming removed 2 bases from V and 5 bases from J; junction bases left unmatched: 8. The CDR3 spans 17 residues. The CDR3 here is CASSLYGTSGGVETQYF. DNA of the CDR3: TGTGCCAGCAGCTTATACGGGACTAGCGGGGGCGTGGAGACCCAGTACTTC.

The V gene is TRBV5-1, the J gene TRBJ1-1, with D uncertain. Germline V gene sequence: CDR1 SGHRS, CDR2 YFSETQ. With 1 base removed from V and 3 bases from J, the gap between germline ends came to 10 bases. The CDR3 length is 14 residues. In DNA form, the CDR3 reads TGCGCCAGCAGCTTGAGCGGTTGGGACACTGAAGCTTTCTTT. Its translation is CASSLSGWDTEAFF.

The V gene is TRBV10-2, the J gene TRBJ1-5, with a tentative D call TRBD1 (5 bases). V was cut by 3 bases and J by 6 bases, with 12 bases left in between. From germline, CDR1 is WSHSY and CDR2 SAAADI. The CDR3 covers 14 residues. CDR3 amino acids: CASSEWGESQPQHF. The CDR3 nucleotides read TGCGCCAGCAGTGAATGGGGGGAGAGTCAGCCCCAGCATTTT.

The table lists this clone with a count of one. The chain couples TRBV6-5 to TRBJ1-5, with TRBD1 matching over 9 bases. Germline CDR1 is MNHEY and CDR2 is SVGAGI. The ends lost 6 bases at V and 7 bases at J; junction bases unmatched: 10. The CDR3 totals 15 residues. The CDR3 protein is CASSPTGQGKQPQHF. CDR3 coding DNA: TGTGCCAGCAGCCCTACCGGACAGGGGAAACAGCCCCAGCATTTT.

This clone appeared once. The V and J genes are TRBV30 and TRBJ1-6, with 7 bases identical to TRBD1. CDR3 length: 14 residues. V gave up 2 bases and J gave up 6 bases; unmatched junction bases: 4. From germline, CDR1 is GTSNPN and CDR2 SVGIG (reference sequence). CDR3 in amino acids: CAWSNRGGNSPLHF. CDR3 bases: TGTGCCTGGAGTAACAGGGGAGGTAATTCACCCCTCCACTTT.

The rearrangement uses TRBV5-4 and TRBJ2-5, with 11 bases fitting TRBD1. After removal of 1 base from V and 4 bases from J, the junction contained 6 bases not matched to a gene. The CDR3 extends over 16 amino acids. Germline-derived CDR1 and CDR2 are SGHNT and YYREEE (reference sequence). Here the CDR3 DNA reads TGTGCCAGCAGCTTGATAATGGGGACAGGGGGAGAGACCCAGTACTTC. This translates into CASSLIMGTGGETQYF.